This T cell receptor (beta chain) was found in a study of cytomegalovirus exposure and HLA in healthy donors. A note on this clone: The antigen remains unidentified.

13 Jbeta primers and 60 Vbeta primers were used for the PCR. Sequencing used immunoSEQ multiplex PCR; TCRdb keeps in-frame clones, though not all of them. The sample has fewer than 200,000 clones, 82% seen once. Study-wide findings and caveats: In an earlier analysis, productive rearrangement rates for most beta V segments clustered near 87% or 30%. Owing to their indistinguishability, certain V segments, notably TRBV6-2 and TRBV6-3, were excluded.

V shed 5 bases and J 9 bases; nucleotides not matched to a gene: 6. In germline, CDR1 is LNHNV, CDR2 YYDKDF (reference sequence). The CDR3 runs 14 residues. Sequencing was carried out using PBMCs. The source of this sequence is a male donor in good health and CMV-seronegative. This chain links TRBV15 with TRBJ2-4; 11 positions match TRBD1. CDR3 protein: CATSEDRGLSIQYF. For the CDR3, the DNA is TGTGCCACCAGCGAGGACAGGGGGCTTAGCATTCAGTACTTC.